The T cell receptor (beta chain) under discussion was sequenced for a study of shared clonotypes between healthy human individuals. Study outcomes and limitations: In the sorted subsets, rarefaction showed sequencing was incomplete despite large depth. It was the few donors that limited the genetic and exposure-history diversity represented.

As concerns this clone: Its antigen is still unknown.

CD8 cells regarded as naive lacked CD45RO, were positively chosen for CCR7, and omitted terminally differentiated effector memory CD45RA+ cells. The assay was immunoSEQ multiplex PCR, and TCRdb's table has in-frame clones only and misses some. The sample lists about 2 million clones; about 95% were seen once. The CDR3 is 14 residues long. V lost 1 base, J lost 8 bases, and 12 bases lay in between. Looked up from germline, CDR1 is MGHRA and CDR2 is YSYEKL. The specimen sequenced was naive CD8+ T cells sorted from blood. The genes are TRBV4-1 and TRBJ2-1; D not certain. The clonotype was recovered from a man aged 18 to 29 in good health. As DNA, the CDR3 is TGCGCCAGCAGCCAAGTGGACGGGCTCTATGAGCAGTTCTTC. It is translated as CASSQVDGLYEQFF.